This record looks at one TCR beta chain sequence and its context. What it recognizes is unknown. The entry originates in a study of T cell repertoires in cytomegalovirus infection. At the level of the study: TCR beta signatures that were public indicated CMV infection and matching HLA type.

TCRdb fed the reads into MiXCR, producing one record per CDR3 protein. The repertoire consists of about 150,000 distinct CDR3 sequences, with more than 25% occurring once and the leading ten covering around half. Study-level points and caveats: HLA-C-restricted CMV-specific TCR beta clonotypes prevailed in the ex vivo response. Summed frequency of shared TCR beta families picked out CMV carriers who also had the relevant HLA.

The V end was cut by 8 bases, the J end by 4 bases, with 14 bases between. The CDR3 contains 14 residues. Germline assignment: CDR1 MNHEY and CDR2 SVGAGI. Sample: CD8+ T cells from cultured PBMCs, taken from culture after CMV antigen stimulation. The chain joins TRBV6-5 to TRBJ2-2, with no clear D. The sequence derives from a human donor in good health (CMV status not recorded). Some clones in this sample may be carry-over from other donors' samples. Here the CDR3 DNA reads TGTGCCAGCCTGGCCAGCCAACTCACCGGGGAGCTGTTTTTT. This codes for CASLASQLTGELFF.